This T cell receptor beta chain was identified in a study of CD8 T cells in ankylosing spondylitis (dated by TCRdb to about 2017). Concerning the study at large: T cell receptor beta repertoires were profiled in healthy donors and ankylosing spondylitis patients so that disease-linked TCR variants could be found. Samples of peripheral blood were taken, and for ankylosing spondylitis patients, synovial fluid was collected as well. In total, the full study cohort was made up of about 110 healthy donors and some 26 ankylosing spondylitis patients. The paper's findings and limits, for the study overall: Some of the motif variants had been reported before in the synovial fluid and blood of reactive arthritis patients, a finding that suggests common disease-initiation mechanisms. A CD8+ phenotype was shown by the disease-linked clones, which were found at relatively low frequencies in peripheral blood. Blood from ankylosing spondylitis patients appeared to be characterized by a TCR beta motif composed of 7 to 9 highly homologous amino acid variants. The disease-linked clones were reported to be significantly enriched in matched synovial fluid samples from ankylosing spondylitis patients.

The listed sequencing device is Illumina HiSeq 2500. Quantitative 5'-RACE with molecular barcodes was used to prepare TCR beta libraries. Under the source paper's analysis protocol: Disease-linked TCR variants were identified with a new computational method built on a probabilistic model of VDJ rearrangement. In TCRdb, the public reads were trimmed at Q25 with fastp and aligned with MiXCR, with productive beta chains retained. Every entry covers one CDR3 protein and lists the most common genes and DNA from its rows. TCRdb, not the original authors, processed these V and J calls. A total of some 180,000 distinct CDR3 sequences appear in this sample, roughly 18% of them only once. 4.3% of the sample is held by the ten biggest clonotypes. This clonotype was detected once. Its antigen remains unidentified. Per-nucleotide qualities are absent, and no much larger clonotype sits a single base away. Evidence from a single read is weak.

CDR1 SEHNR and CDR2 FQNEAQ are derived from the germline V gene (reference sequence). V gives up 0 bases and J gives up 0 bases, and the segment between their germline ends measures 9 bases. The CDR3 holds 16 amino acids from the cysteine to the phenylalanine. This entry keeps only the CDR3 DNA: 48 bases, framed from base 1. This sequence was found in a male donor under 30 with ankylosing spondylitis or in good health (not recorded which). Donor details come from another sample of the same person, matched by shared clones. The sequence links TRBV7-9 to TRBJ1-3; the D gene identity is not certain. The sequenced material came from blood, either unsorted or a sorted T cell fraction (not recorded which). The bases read TGTGCCAGCAGCTTAGCGACAACATTCTCTGGAAACACCATATATTTT. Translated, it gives CASSLATTFSGNTIYF. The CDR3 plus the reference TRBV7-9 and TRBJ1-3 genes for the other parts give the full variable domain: DTGVSQNPRHKITKRGQNVTFRCDPISEHNRLYWYRQTLGQGPEFLTYFQNEAQLEKSRLLSDRFSAERPKGSFSTLEIQRTEQGDSAMYLCASSLATTFSGNTIYFGEGSWLTVV.